Here is one T cell receptor (beta chain) with its context. With 7 bases clipped from V and 4 bases from J, the junction kept 6 bases outside the gene matches. This CDR3 region has 13 residues. Germline V gene sequence: CDR1 DFQATT, CDR2 SNEGSKA (reference sequence). The sample originates from a study of blood T cells in healthy people across ages. A second 7 to 11 cycle PCR used barcoded and J-beta primers. TCRdb independently ran MiXCR on the 5' RACE reads; one entry per CDR3 protein. The profile shows about a million distinct CDR3 sequences, 40% to 60% of them singletons. The material sequenced was blood. The chain uses TRBV20-1 and TRBJ1-1; TRBD1 aligns across 10 bases. The clonotype originates from a young man in good health. The CDR3 here is CSVETGGSTEAFF. The CDR3, as DNA: TGCAGTGTAGAGACAGGGGGCTCCACTGAAGCTTTCTTT.